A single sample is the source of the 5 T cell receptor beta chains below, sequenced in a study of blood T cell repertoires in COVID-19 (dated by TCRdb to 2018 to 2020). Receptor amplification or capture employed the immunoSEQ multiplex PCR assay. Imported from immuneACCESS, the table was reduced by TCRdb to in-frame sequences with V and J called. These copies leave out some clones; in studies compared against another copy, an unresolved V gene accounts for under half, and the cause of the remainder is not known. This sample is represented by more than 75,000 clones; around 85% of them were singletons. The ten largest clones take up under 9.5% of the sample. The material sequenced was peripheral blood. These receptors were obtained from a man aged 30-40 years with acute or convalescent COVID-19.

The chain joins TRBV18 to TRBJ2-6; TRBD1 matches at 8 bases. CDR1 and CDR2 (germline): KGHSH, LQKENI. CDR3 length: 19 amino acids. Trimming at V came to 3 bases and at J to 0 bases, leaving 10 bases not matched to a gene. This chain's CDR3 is CASSPVPQGALSGANVLTF. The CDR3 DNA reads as TGTGCCAGCTCACCTGTCCCCCAGGGGGCCCTCTCTGGGGCCAACGTCCTGACTTTC.

Written as DNA, the CDR3 is TGTGCCAGCAGTACTACTAGCGGGAGTGGGTACGAGCAGTACTTC. Translating it yields CASSTTSGSGYEQYF. The gene calls are TRBV2 and TRBJ2-7; 11 bases fit TRBD2. The CDR3 contains 15 residues. V was clipped by 5 bases and J by 4 bases; unmatched bases: 7. Germline V CDR1 and CDR2: SNHLY, FYNNEI.

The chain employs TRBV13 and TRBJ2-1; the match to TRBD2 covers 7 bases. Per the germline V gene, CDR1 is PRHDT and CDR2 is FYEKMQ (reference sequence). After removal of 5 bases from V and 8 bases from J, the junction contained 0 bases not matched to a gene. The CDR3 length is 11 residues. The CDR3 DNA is TGTGCCAGCAGCCGGGGGGATGAGCAGTTCTTC. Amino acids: CASSRGDEQFF.

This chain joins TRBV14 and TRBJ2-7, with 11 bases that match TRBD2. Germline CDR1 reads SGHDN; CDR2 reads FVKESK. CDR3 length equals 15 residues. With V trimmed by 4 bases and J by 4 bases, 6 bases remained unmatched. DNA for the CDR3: TGTGCCAGCAGCCCAAGACTAGCGGGAACGTACGAGCAGTACTTC. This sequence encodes CASSPRLAGTYEQYF.

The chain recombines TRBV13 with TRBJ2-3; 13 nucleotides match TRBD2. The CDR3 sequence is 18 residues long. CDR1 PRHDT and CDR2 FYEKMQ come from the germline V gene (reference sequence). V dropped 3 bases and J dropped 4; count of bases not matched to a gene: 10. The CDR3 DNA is TGTGCCAGCAGCTTGTGGACTAGCGGGAGAACGACTGCAGATACGCAGTATTTT. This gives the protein CASSLWTSGRTTADTQYF.